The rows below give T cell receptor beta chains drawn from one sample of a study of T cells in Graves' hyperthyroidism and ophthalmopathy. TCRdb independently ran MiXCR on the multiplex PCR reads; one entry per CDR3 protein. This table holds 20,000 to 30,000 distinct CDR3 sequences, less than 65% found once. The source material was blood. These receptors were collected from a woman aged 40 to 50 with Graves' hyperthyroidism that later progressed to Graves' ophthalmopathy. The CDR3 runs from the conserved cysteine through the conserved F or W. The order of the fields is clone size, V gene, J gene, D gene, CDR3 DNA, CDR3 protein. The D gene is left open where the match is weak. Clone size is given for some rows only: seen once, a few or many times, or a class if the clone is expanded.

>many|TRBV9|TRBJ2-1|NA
TGTGCCAGCAGCGTAACGGGAGCAACCCTCAATGAGCAGTTCTTC
CASSVTGATLNEQFF
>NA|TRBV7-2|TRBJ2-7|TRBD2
TGTGCCGGCAGCCAACGGGAGGGCGGTGACGAGCAGTACTTC
CAGSQREGGDEQYF
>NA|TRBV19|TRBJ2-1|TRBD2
TGTGCCAGTAATCAACTAGCGGGAGGGCCTGAGGAGCAGTTCTTC
CASNQLAGGPEEQFF
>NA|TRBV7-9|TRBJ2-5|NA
TGTGCCAGCAGCTTAGCACGGGGAGAGACCCAGTACTTC
CASSLARGETQYF
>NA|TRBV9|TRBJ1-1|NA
TGTGCCAGCAGCATAGGGGTCCGGACTGAAGCTTTCTTT
CASSIGVRTEAFF
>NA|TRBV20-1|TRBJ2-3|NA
TGCAGTGCTAGAGATCGGCGGGAAGGAACAGATACGCAGTATTTT
CSARDRREGTDTQYF
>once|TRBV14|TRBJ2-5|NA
TGTGCCAGCAGCCATCTTCCGGGTACTGAGACCCAGTACTTC
CASSHLPGTETQYF
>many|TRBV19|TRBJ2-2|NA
TGTGCCAGTAGGAGCGGGTACTCCGGGGAGCTGTTTTTT
CASRSGYSGELFF
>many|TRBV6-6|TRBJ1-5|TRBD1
TGTGCCAGCAGTTTACAGGGGCATCAGCCCCAGCATTTT
CASSLQGHQPQHF
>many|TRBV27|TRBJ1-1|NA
TGTGCCAGCAGTAAGGGACGTTCCACTGAAGCTTTCTTT
CASSKGRSTEAFF
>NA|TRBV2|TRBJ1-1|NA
TGTGCCAGCAGTGAGGAAACTGAAGCTTTCTTT
CASSEETEAFF
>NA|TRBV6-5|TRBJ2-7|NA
TGTGCCAGCACACCCGGGACATATAGTTACGAGCAGTACTTC
CASTPGTYSYEQYF
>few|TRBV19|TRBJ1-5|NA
TGTGCCAGTAGTAGTACATATAGCAATCAGCCCCAGCATTTT
CASSSTYSNQPQHF
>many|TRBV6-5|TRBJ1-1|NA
TGTGCCAGCAGTTACCAGGGAGGGGGTTTATCTGAAGCTTTCTTT
CASSYQGGGLSEAFF
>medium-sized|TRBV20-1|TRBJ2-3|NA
TGCAGTGCTAGTAAGGGGGTGCATAGCACAGATACGCAGTATTTT
CSASKGVHSTDTQYF
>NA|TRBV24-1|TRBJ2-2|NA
TGTGCCACCAGGGGAGCCACCGGGGAGCTGTTTTTT
CATRGATGELFF
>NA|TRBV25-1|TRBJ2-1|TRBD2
TGTGCCAGCGTTGAAGGAATACTAGCGGACTACAATGAGCAGTTCTTC
CASVEGILADYNEQFF
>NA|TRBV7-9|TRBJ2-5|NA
TGTGCCAGCAGCTTAGTGGGGGTCCAAGAGACCCAGTACTTC
CASSLVGVQETQYF
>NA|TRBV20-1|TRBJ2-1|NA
TGCAGTGCTAGATATGGAGAAGGTCAGTTCTTC
CSARYGEGQFF
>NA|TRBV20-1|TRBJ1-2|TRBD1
TGCAGTGCCACGACAGGGAAGGTTGGTGGCTACACCTTC
CSATTGKVGGYTF
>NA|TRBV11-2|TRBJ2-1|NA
TGTGCCAGCAGCCCAGGGGGGGGGGGCTATGAGCAGTCCTTC
CASSPGGGGYEQSF
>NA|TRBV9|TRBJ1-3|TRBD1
TGTGCCAGCAGCGTAGGACAGGGGGCTTCAGGAAACACCATATATTTT
CASSVGQGASGNTIYF
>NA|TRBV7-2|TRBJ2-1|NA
TGTGCCAGCAGCTTAAGGGGGGCGGCGGAGCAGTTCTTC
CASSLRGAAEQFF
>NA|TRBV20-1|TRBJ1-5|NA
TGCAGTGCTGAAGCCGGGGTTGTCCAGCCCCAGCATTTT
CSAEAGVVQPQHF
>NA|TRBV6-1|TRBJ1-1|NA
TGTGCCAGCAGTGAAGATGGGAACACTGAAGCTTCCTTT
CASSEDGNTEASF
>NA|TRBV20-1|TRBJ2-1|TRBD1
TGCAGGGGGTTGGCCAGGGGGAATGAGCAGTTCTTC
CRGLARGNEQFF
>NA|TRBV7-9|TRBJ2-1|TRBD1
TGTGCCAGCAGTCTACAGGGGGACGAGCAGTTCTTC
CASSLQGDEQFF
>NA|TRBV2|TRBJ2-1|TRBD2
TGTGCTGGGGGGGGTAAGAGGAATGGGCAGTTCTTC
CAGGGKRNGQFF
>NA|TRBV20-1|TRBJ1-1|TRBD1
TGCAGTGCTAGAGGCCGGGACAGGGGCGCTGAAGCTTTCTTT
CSARGRDRGAEAFF
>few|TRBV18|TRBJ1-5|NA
TGTGCCAGCTCACCACCGGGGGGTGATCAGCCCCAGCATTTT
CASSPPGGDQPQHF
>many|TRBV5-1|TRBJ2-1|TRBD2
TGCGCCAGCAGCTCCTCTAGCGGGAGGCTCTATGAGCAGTTCTTC
CASSSSSGRLYEQFF
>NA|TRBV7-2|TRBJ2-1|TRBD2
TGTGCCAGCAGCATCGCCGGGACTAGATTTCCGTTCTTC
CASSIAGTRFPFF
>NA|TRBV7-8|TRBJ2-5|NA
TGTGCCAGCAGCTTAGGGCTTAACACAGAAGAGACCCAGTACTTC
CASSLGLNTEETQYF
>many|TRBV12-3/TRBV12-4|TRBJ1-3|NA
TGTGCCAGCAGAAAGAGTTGGGGACACAGCTCTGGAAACACCATATATTTT
CASRKSWGHSSGNTIYF
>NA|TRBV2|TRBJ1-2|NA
TGTGCCAGCGGGCCAAAAACGACAGGAAACTATGGCTACACCTTC
CASGPKTTGNYGYTF
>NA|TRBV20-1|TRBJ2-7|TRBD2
TGCAGTGCTAGAGATTTAACTAGCGGGAGCTCCTACGAGCAGTACTTC
CSARDLTSGSSYEQYF
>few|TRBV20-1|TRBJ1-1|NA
TGCAGTGCCCCCCGAGGGAACACTGAAGCTTTCTTT
CSAPRGNTEAFF
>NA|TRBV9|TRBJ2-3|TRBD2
TGTGCCAGCAGCGTAGGGGAAGCGGGGTTCACAGATACGCAGTATTTT
CASSVGEAGFTDTQYF
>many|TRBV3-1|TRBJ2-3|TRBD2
TGTGCCAGCAGCAAACGACTAGCGGGGGAAGATACGCAGTATTTT
CASSKRLAGEDTQYF
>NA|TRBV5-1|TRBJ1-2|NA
TGCGCCAGCAGCCCTGCCCAGGGGAGCTATGGCTACACCTTC
CASSPAQGSYGYTF
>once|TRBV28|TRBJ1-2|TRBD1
TGTGCCAGCAGTGCCGGGACAGAGTTTTATGGCTATGGCTACACCTTC
CASSAGTEFYGYGYTF
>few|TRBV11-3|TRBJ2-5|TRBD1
TGTGCCAGCAGCCCCCGGACAGGGGGCCTGGGAGAGACCCAGTACTTC
CASSPRTGGLGETQYF
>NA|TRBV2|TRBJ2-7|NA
TGTGCCAGCAGGGGCCTGCCCGAGCAGTACTTC
CASRGLPEQYF
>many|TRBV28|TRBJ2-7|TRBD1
TGTGCCAGCACCCCGGACAGGGGTTACGAGCAGTACTTC
CASTPDRGYEQYF
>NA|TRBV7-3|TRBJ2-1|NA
TGTGCCAGCAGCCCTGAGGGACCGAACTCTGGAAACAATGAGCAGTTCTTC
CASSPEGPNSGNNEQFF
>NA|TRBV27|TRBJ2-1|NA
TGTGCCAGCATCTCCGGCAATGAGCAGTTCTTC
CASISGNEQFF
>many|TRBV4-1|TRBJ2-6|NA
TGCGCCAGCAGCCCCCCCTACTCTGGGGCCAACGTCCTGACTTTC
CASSPPYSGANVLTF
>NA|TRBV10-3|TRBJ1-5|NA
TGTGCCATCAGTGAGTCGCGGGGGAATCAGCCCCAGCATTTT
CAISESRGNQPQHF
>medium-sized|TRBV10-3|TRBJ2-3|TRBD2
TGTGCCATCTCCGATCGGACTAGCGGGAGCTCAGATACGCAGTATTTT
CAISDRTSGSSDTQYF
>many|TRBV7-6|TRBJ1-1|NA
TGTGCCAGCAGGCGGGGGGGGGAGACTGAAGCTTTCTTT
CASRRGGETEAFF
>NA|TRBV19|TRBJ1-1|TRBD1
TGTGCCAGTAGTATAGTCGTAGGGGGCCTGAACACTGAAGCTTTCTTT
CASSIVVGGLNTEAFF
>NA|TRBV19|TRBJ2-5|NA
TGTGCCAGTAGGCTGGACAGAGAAGAGACCCAGTACTTC
CASRLDREETQYF
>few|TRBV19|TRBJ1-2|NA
TGTGCCAGTACAGGGGCCTATGGCTACACCTTC
CASTGAYGYTF
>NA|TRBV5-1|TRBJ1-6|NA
TGCGCCAGCAGCTTAGGCAGGGTAGAATCACCCCTCCACTTT
CASSLGRVESPLHF